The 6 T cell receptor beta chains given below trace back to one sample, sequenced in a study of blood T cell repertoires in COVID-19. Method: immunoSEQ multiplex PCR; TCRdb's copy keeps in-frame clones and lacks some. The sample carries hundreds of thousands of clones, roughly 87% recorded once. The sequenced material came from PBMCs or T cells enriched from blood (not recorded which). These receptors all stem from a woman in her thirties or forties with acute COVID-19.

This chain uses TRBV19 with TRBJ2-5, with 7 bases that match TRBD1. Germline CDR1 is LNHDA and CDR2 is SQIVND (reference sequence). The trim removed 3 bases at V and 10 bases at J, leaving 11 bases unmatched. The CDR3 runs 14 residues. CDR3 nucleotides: TGTGCCAGTAGTATGTTTATCTCCCAGGGGGACCAGTACTTC. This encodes CASSMFISQGDQYF.

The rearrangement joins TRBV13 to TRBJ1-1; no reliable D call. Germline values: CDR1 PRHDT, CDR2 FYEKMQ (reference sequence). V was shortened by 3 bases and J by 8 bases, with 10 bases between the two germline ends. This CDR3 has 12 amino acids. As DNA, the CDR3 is TGTGCCAGCAGCTTCAGTCACCGAGAAGCTTTCTTT. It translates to CASSFSHREAFF.

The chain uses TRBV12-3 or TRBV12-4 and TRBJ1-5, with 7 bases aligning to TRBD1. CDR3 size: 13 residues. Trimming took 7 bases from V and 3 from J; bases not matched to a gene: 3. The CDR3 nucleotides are TGTGCCAGCAAGACAGGGAACAATCAGCCCCAGCATTTT. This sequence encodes CASKTGNNQPQHF.

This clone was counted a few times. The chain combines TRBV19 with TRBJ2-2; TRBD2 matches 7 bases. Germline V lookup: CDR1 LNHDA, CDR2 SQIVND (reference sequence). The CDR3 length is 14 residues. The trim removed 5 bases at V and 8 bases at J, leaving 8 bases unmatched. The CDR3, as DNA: TGTGCCAGTAGTGACGGGGGGAAGTCAGGGGAGCTGTTTTTT. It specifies CASSDGGKSGELFF.

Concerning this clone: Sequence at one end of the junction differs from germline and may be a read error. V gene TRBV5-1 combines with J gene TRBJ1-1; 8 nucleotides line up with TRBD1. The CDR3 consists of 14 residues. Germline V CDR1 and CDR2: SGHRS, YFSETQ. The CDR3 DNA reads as TGCGCCAGCAGCCCAAGGACAGGGAACTCTGAAGCTTTCTTT. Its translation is CASSPRTGNSEAFF.

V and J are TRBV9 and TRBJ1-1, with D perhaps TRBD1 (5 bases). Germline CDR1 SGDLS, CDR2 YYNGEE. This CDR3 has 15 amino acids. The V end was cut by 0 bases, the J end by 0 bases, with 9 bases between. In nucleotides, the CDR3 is TGTGCCAGCAGCGTAGGGGACTTTATGAACACTGAAGCTTTCTTT. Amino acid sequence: CASSVGDFMNTEAFF.